The source of this T cell receptor beta chain is a study of shared clonotypes between healthy human individuals. Overall study: Each donor contributed plates that comprised three CD4 naive, three CD4 memory, two CD8 naive and one CD8 memory. Study-level results: Across four donors, naive CD4 shared roughly 5%, naive CD8 around 3.8%, memory CD4 2% to 2.5%, memory CD8 0.35% to 0.5%.

In the case of this clone: Its antigen remains unidentified. A far larger clone is a single base away, which makes a read error likely.

TCRdb's table, derived via immunoSEQ multiplex PCR, lists solely in-frame clones and lacks some. Among under 1,100,000 clones listed, about 80% were seen once. This CDR3 contains 12 residues. Looked up from germline, CDR1 is LNHDA and CDR2 is SQIVND (reference sequence). V lost 4 bases, J lost 1 base, and 4 bases lay in between. The sample was memory CD4+ T cells from PBMCs. Subset specified: CD45RA-negative fraction. The clonotype was recovered from a man younger than 30 in good health. Some clones in this sample may be carry-over from other donors' samples. The V call is TRBV19, the J call TRBJ1-2; D ambiguous. This CDR3 reads CASSRVNYGYTF. Written as DNA, the CDR3 is TGTGCCAGTAGTAGGGTTAACTATGGCTACACCTTC.